Each of the 29 T cell receptor beta chains below was sequenced from the same sample in a study of blood T cell repertoires in COVID-19. TCRdb keeps only in-frame clones here, not all; method: immunoSEQ multiplex PCR. Of fewer than 350,000 clones listed, 90% were seen once; the top ten hold 1.5% to 2%. Sequenced material: PBMCs or T cells enriched from blood (not recorded which). These receptors originate from a woman between 18 and 29 years old with acute COVID-19.

The chain recombines TRBV2 with TRBJ2-5; 9 bases align to TRBD1. The V and J ends lost 6 bases and 3 bases, in that order; junction bases with no gene match: 2. The CDR3 is 13 amino acids. Germline V gene sequence: CDR1 SNHLY, CDR2 FYNNEI. This chain's CDR3 is CASRQGAEETQYF. The CDR3 DNA reads as TGTGCCAGCAGACAGGGGGCCGAAGAGACCCAGTACTTC.

The chain links TRBV5-5 to TRBJ1-6; 9 nucleotides agree with TRBD1. This CDR3 is built from 17 residues. Germline V CDR1 and CDR2: SGHKS, YYEKEE (reference sequence). Trimming at V came to 4 bases and at J to 4 bases, leaving 9 bases not matched to a gene. CDR3 DNA: TGTGCCAGCAGCACGGGACAGGGAGGGCTTTATAATTCACCCCTCCACTTT. Encoded protein: CASSTGQGGLYNSPLHF.

The chain carries TRBV12-5 and TRBJ1-2; 8 nucleotides align to TRBD1. V trimming: 1 base; J trimming: 4 bases; junction bases outside the gene matches: 5. The germline CDR1 and CDR2 sequences are LGHNT and FRNRAP. The CDR3 runs to 15 residues. The CDR3 coding sequence is TGTGCTAGTGGTTTGGGGGTGGGACAGGCCTATGGCTACACCTTC. Protein product: CASGLGVGQAYGYTF. The full variable domain, completed using reference TRBV12-5 and TRBJ1-2, is DARVTQTPRHKVTEMGQEVTMRCQPILGHNTVFWYRQTMMQGLELLAYFRNRAPLDDSGMPKDRFSAEMPDATLATLKIQPSEPRDSAVYFCASGLGVGQAYGYTFGSGTRLTVV.

This clone was seen a few times. J is TRBJ1-4 and V is TRBV2; possible D gene TRBD1, 5 bases. The germline V and J ends were trimmed by 7 bases and 0 bases, with 12 bases remaining between them. CDR1 and CDR2 from the germline V gene are SNHLY and FYNNEI. The CDR3 has 15 amino acids. The CDR3 sequence: CASKRQSATNEKLFF. The DNA of the CDR3 is TGTGCCAGCAAGCGACAGTCCGCAACTAATGAAAAACTGTTTTTT.

The V gene is TRBV6-5, the J gene TRBJ2-1; D unclear. Germline V CDR1 and CDR2: MNHEY, SVGAGI. Trimming left V 0 bases short and J 6 bases short, with 9 bases between. This CDR3 comprises 14 residues. The CDR3 protein is CASSYSAPGNEQFF. For the CDR3, the DNA is TGTGCCAGCAGTTACTCGGCCCCTGGCAATGAGCAGTTCTTC.

This chain links TRBV11-2 with TRBJ2-2; the D gene is possibly TRBD2 (6 bases). V shed 4 bases and J shed 1 base, with 19 bases lying between them. The germline V gene encodes CDR1 SGHAT and CDR2 FQNNGV. CDR3 size: 18 residues. Written as DNA, the CDR3 is TGTGCCAGCAGCTCTCTTATGTCGGGGGAAAGGAACACCGGGGAGCTGTTTTTT. Translation gives CASSSLMSGERNTGELFF. The full variable domain, in which reference TRBV11-2 and TRBJ2-2 provide the parts outside the CDR3, is EAGVAQSPRYKIIEKRQSVAFWCNPISGHATLYWYQQILGQGPKLLIQFQNNGVVDDSQLPKDRFSAERLKGVDSTLKIQPAKLEDSAVYLCASSSLMSGERNTGELFFGEGSRLTVL.

The chain uses TRBV7-6 and TRBJ1-1; D perhaps matches TRBD1 (6 bases). V lost 5 bases, J lost 3 bases, and 16 bases lay in between. Germline CDR1 and CDR2: SGHVS and FNYEAQ. This CDR3 spans 15 amino acids. CDR3 protein: CASSPSGGRHTEAFF. The DNA for the CDR3 is TGTGCCAGCAGCCCCTCCGGGGGGCGCCACACTGAAGCTTTCTTT.

This sequence joins TRBV7-9 and TRBJ2-1; 10 nucleotides match TRBD2. The CDR3 contains 14 residues. Per germline, CDR1 SEHNR and CDR2 FQNEAQ (reference sequence). Losses at the gene ends were 5 bases for V and 5 bases for J; bases not matched to a gene: 3. In DNA, the CDR3 is TGTGCCAGCAGCATACTAGCGGGAAACAATGAGCAGTTCTTC. The encoded protein is CASSILAGNNEQFF.

The rearrangement joins TRBV18 to TRBJ1-2; D is perhaps TRBD1 (6 bases). Germline V gives CDR1 KGHSH, CDR2 LQKENI. V shed 3 bases and J shed 4 bases, with 12 bases lying between them. The CDR3 has 14 amino acids. The CDR3 spells CASSPEQGGYGYTF. The CDR3 nucleotides read TGTGCCAGCTCACCGGAACAGGGTGGCTATGGCTACACCTTC.

In this sample, this clone turned up once. The chain employs TRBV7-8 and TRBJ2-7; D remains unclear. Trimming removed 1 base from V and 4 bases from J, with 11 bases in between. Germline CDR1 reads SGHVS; CDR2 reads FQNEAQ. The length of the CDR3 is 14 residues. CDR3 loop: CASSLVTKTYEQYF. The CDR3 DNA reads TGTGCCAGCAGCTTAGTCACTAAAACATACGAGCAGTACTTC.

The chain is built from TRBV27 and TRBJ2-7, with 8 bases matching TRBD2. In germline, CDR1 is MNHEY, CDR2 SMNVEV (reference sequence). Unmatched junction bases numbered 9, after V lost 6 bases and J lost 5 bases. The CDR3 has 14 residues. In DNA form, the CDR3 reads TGTGCCAGCAGCCCCGGGACTAGGGGCCACGAGCAGTACTTC. Protein: CASSPGTRGHEQYF.

V gene TRBV9 combines with J gene TRBJ2-7, with 7 bases fitting TRBD1. This CDR3 has 15 amino acids. The V and J ends lost 0 bases and 4 bases, in that order; junction bases with no gene match: 7. Germline V CDR1 and CDR2: SGDLS, YYNGEE. CDR3 coding DNA: TGTGCCAGCAGCGTAGAATGGGCAGGGGGATACGAGCAGTACTTC. This translates into CASSVEWAGGYEQYF. Variable domain in full (rest from reference TRBV9 and TRBJ2-7): DSGVTQTPKHLITATGQRVTLRCSPRSGDLSVYWYQQSLDQGLQFLIQYYNGEERAKGNILERFSAQQFPDLHSELNLSSLELGDSALYFCASSVEWAGGYEQYFGPGTRLTVT.

The V and J genes are TRBV10-3 and TRBJ2-3; 11 bases line up with TRBD2. Germline CDR1 ENHRY, CDR2 SYGVKD. The CDR3 is 16 amino acids. J gave up 0 bases and V 5 bases, and 4 bases lay outside the gene matches. CDR3 sequence (DNA): TGTGCCATCAGTCAACTAGCGGGGGTTAGCACAGATACGCAGTATTTT. The encoded protein is CAISQLAGVSTDTQYF.

This chain links TRBV6-5 with TRBJ2-7; perhaps TRBD1 as D (5 bases). Germline V CDR1 and CDR2: MNHEY, SVGAGI. V was trimmed by 6 bases and J by 9 bases, leaving 18 bases between them. The CDR3 loop spans 13 amino acids. This CDR3 reads CASRPLVQGGQYF. CDR3 DNA sequence: TGTGCCAGCAGACCCCTAGTCCAGGGCGGGCAGTACTTC.

V gene TRBV30 combines with J gene TRBJ1-4, with 7 positions matching TRBD1. V lost 1 base, J lost 2 bases, and 7 bases stayed unmatched. CDR1 and CDR2 from the germline V gene are GTSNPN and SVGIG (reference sequence). The length of the CDR3 is 16 residues. The CDR3 nucleotides read TGTGCCTGGAGTGAAAGCAGGGGGGTGACTAATGAAAAACTGTTTTTT. Its protein product is CAWSESRGVTNEKLFF.

The chain combines TRBV30 with TRBJ2-1, with 10 nucleotides matching TRBD2. Germline lookup yields CDR1 GTSNPN and CDR2 SVGIG (reference sequence). The V segment lost 3 bases and the J segment 5 bases; nucleotides outside the gene matches: 7. The CDR3 extends over 15 amino acids. The CDR3 protein is CAWSAGLAANNEQFF. The CDR3 bases are TGTGCCTGGAGCGCCGGACTAGCGGCTAACAATGAGCAGTTCTTC.

The chain employs TRBV7-9 and TRBJ2-1; maybe TRBD1 (5 bases). The CDR3 covers 13 residues. Per the germline V gene, CDR1 is SEHNR and CDR2 is FQNEAQ (reference sequence). V was trimmed by 5 bases and J by 8 bases, leaving 13 bases between them. The CDR3 DNA follows: TGTGCCAGCAGCCCATGGCTAGGGGATGAGCAGTTCTTC. Its translation: CASSPWLGDEQFF.

This rearrangement joins TRBV27 to TRBJ1-6; tentative D call: TRBD1 (6 bases). The germline V and J ends were trimmed by 4 bases and 8 bases, with 18 bases remaining between them. The CDR3 spans 16 residues. Germline V CDR1 and CDR2: MNHEY, SMNVEV (reference sequence). The chain's CDR3 is CASSYTGRGVYSPLHF. CDR3 DNA: TGTGCCAGCAGTTACACAGGGAGGGGGGTATATTCACCCCTCCACTTT.

This CDR3 reads CASSLERGTASYEQYF. DNA for the CDR3: TGTGCCAGCAGCTTAGAGCGCGGGACAGCCTCCTACGAGCAGTACTTC. J is TRBJ2-7 and V is TRBV7-2; a possible D gene is TRBD1 (7 bases). Germline CDR1 is SGHTA and CDR2 is FQGNSA. Trimming removed 1 base from V and 0 bases from J, with 13 bases in between. This CDR3 is built from 16 residues.

The chain couples TRBV19 to TRBJ1-4; D gene ambiguous. Germline V CDR1 and CDR2: LNHDA, SQIVND (reference sequence). The CDR3 spans 11 residues. The V and J ends lost 3 bases and 8 bases respectively, with 4 bases between them. The CDR3 DNA reads TGTGCCAGTAGTATGCGGGAAAAACTGTTTTTT. It translates to CASSMREKLFF.

The chain employs TRBV3-1 (or the pseudogene TRBV3-2) and TRBJ1-5; possibly TRBD1 for D (6 bases). Germline lookup yields CDR1 LGHDT and CDR2 YNNKEL (reference sequence). Between the trimmed V and J ends, which lost 4 bases and 4 bases, there was a span of 11 bases. The CDR3 covers 14 residues. The CDR3 DNA reads TGTGCCAGCAGCCCTGGGACACAGAATCAGCCCCAGCATTTT. Protein: CASSPGTQNQPQHF.

The chain recombines TRBV2 with TRBJ1-1, with unresolved D. V was shortened by 2 bases and J by 1 base, with 5 bases between the two germline ends. The V gene's germline CDR1 is SNHLY and CDR2 FYNNEI. The CDR3 is made up of 13 amino acids. The CDR3 DNA reads as TGTGCCAGCAGTGAAATGGCGAACACTGAAGCTTTCTTT. Its translation: CASSEMANTEAFF.

The rearrangement links TRBV9 to TRBJ2-2; TRBD2 might be the D (6 bases). CDR1 is SGDLS and CDR2 is YYNGEE in the germline V gene. The CDR3 is made up of 14 amino acids. V lost 4 bases to trimming and J lost 6 bases, with 13 bases between them. As DNA, the CDR3 is TGTGCCAGCAGCTCCACGGGAGTGGCCGGGGAGCTGTTTTTT. Amino acid sequence: CASSSTGVAGELFF. Full variable domain (remainder filled in from reference TRBV9 and TRBJ2-2): DSGVTQTPKHLITATGQRVTLRCSPRSGDLSVYWYQQSLDQGLQFLIQYYNGEERAKGNILERFSAQQFPDLHSELNLSSLELGDSALYFCASSSTGVAGELFFGEGSRLTVL.

V gene TRBV15 combines with J gene TRBJ1-2, with D possibly being TRBD1 (6 bases). CDR1 is LNHNV, CDR2 YYDKDF, per germline (reference sequence). The CDR3 has 14 amino acids. V was cut by 4 bases and J by 9 bases, with 18 bases left in between. CDR3 nucleotide sequence: TGTGCCACCAGCAAAAACAGGGAGTTATACAGCTACACCTTC. It specifies CATSKNRELYSYTF.

This rearrangement joins TRBV7-9 to TRBJ2-3; 12 positions match TRBD2. Germline V gives CDR1 SEHNR, CDR2 FQNEAQ (reference sequence). The CDR3 runs 16 residues. After removal of 5 bases from V and 2 bases from J, the junction contained 5 bases not matched to a gene. CDR3 amino acids: CASSRLAGVITDTQYF. The CDR3 coding sequence is TGTGCCAGCAGCAGACTAGCGGGAGTTATCACAGATACGCAGTATTTT.

This clone occurred once. V usage is TRBV7-9 and J usage is TRBJ1-2; 7 positions agree with TRBD1. J gave up 11 bases and V 5 bases, and 8 bases lay outside the gene matches. The V gene's germline CDR1 is SEHNR and CDR2 FQNEAQ (reference sequence). CDR3 length: 12 amino acids. The CDR3 DNA follows: TGTGCCAGCAGCCTCCAACAGGGGATTTACACCTTC. The encoded protein is CASSLQQGIYTF.

The chain couples TRBV3-1 (or the pseudogene TRBV3-2) to TRBJ2-7; 7 bases agree with TRBD2. The V gene's germline CDR1 is LGHDT and CDR2 YNNKEL (reference sequence). The J segment lost 4 bases and the V segment lost 0 bases, leaving 9 bases of the junction unmatched. This CDR3 region has 16 residues. The CDR3 DNA is TGTGCCAGCAGCCAAGATATGGCTAGCGGAGATTACGAGCAGTACTTC. It encodes CASSQDMASGDYEQYF.

Comment on this clone: The sample has other DNA sequences that encode this CDR3 too. V gene TRBV14 combines with J gene TRBJ2-1; possibly TRBD1 for D (5 bases). Germline CDR1 SGHDN, CDR2 FVKESK. The CDR3 covers 15 residues. Trimming removed 1 base at V and 1 base at J, with 8 bases between. CDR3 in DNA: TGTGCCAGCAGCCAAGTCAGGGAATCCTACAATGAGCAGTTCTTC. Its protein product is CASSQVRESYNEQFF.

V gene TRBV18 combines with J gene TRBJ1-6; tentatively, D is TRBD1 (5 bases). The CDR3 covers 14 residues. Trimming took 4 bases from V and 6 from J, leaving 10 bases between them. Germline V gives CDR1 KGHSH, CDR2 LQKENI. The DNA of the CDR3 is TGTGCCAGCTCACTTCAGGGCAGTAATTCACCCCTCCACTTT. Encoded protein: CASSLQGSNSPLHF.